This T cell receptor (beta chain) originates from a study of Tregs in tolerant kidney transplant recipients. Background on the study: The nonmyeloablative bone marrow transplants came from related graft donors, with transient mixed chimerism.

The assay was immunoSEQ multiplex PCR, and TCRdb's table has in-frame clones only and misses some. Seen in this sample are 31,000 or so clones; the ten most common clones hold around an eighth. In regard to this clone: The CDR3 end lies 3 residues beyond the end of the read and is filled in from the germline J gene.

Trimming shortened V by 4 bases and J by 6 bases, and 11 bases separated the two germline ends. The CDR3 covers 12 residues. Germline V CDR1 and CDR2: SGHNT, YYREEE (reference sequence). The clonotype comes from a human donor who received a combined kidney and bone marrow transplant. The chain uses TRBV5-4 and TRBJ2-7; no reliable D call. The starting material was CD8+ T cells from blood, obtained before the transplant. The CDR3 DNA, read in part, is TGTGCCAGCAGCACTCTAGGATCCGAG. Amino acids: CASSTLGSE. The entire CDR3 reads CASSTLGSEQYF. Complete variable domain (other parts from reference TRBV5-4 and TRBJ2-7): ETGVTQSPTHLIKTRGQQVTLRCSSQSGHNTVSWYQQALGQGPQFIFQYYREEENGRGNFPPRFSGLQFPNYSSELNVNALELDDSALYLCASSTLGSEQYFGPGTRLTVT.